This TCR beta chain was sequenced in a study of blood T cell repertoires in COVID-19. The wider study: Spain, Italy and the United States supplied samples that represented acute and convalescent COVID-19.

With 2 bases clipped from V and 7 bases from J, the junction kept 6 bases outside the gene matches. This CDR3 is 15 amino acids long. From germline, CDR1 is KGHSH and CDR2 LQKENI. This clone has only a few counts. Clones were read by immunoSEQ multiplex PCR, and TCRdb kept only the in-frame ones, dropping some. The table lists about 110,000 clones, about 80% of them singletons, with roughly 3.8% in the top ten. The rearrangement uses TRBV18 and TRBJ2-4, with 9 nucleotides matching TRBD1. The sample taken for sequencing was peripheral blood. The sequence came from a woman of 80 years or more with acute or convalescent COVID-19. The CDR3 is CASSPTRGQGNIQYF. CDR3 coding DNA: TGTGCCAGCTCACCAACCCGAGGACAGGGGAACATTCAGTACTTC. The entire variable domain, with the rest obtained from reference TRBV18 and TRBJ2-4, is as follows: NAGVMQNPRHLVRRRGQEARLRCSPMKGHSHVYWYRQLPEEGLKFMVYLQKENIIDESGMPKERFSAEFPKEGPSILRIQQVVRGDSAAYFCASSPTRGQGNIQYFGAGTRLSVL.